This record concerns one TCR beta chain sequence. Its antigen remains unidentified. This specimen comes from a study of cytomegalovirus exposure and HLA in healthy donors. Study results and limitations: The authors enumerated under 200 TCR beta chains as linked to cytomegalovirus. In a later analysis, the majority of CMV-associated beta chains seemingly showed HLA restriction. Versus the approximately 700-donor mean, an Asian-associated ancestry cluster reportedly showed fewer N-insertions in a later analysis.

The PCR contained 60 Vbeta and 13 Jbeta primers. Some clones are missing from TCRdb's copy, which holds only in-frame ones; the method was immunoSEQ multiplex PCR. The table lists approximately 290,000 clones, approximately 80% of them singletons. The CDR3 is made up of 16 amino acids. Germline values: CDR1 GTSNPN, CDR2 SVGIG (reference sequence). Trimming shortened V by 0 bases and J by 2 bases, and 14 bases separated the two germline ends. The chain combines TRBV30 with TRBJ2-1; D may be TRBD2 (6 bases). The source material was PBMCs. The clonotype comes from a girl aged 2-10 years in good health and CMV-seronegative. The DNA of the CDR3 is TGTGCCTGGAGTGTACCCGGCGGGACGACCTACAATGAGCAGTTCTTC. This translates into CAWSVPGGTTYNEQFF.